The 4 T cell receptor beta chains below come from one sample, sequenced in a study of blood T cell repertoires in COVID-19 (dated by TCRdb to 2020 to 2022). Library preparation employed the immunoSEQ multiplex PCR assay. The table comes from immuneACCESS by way of TCRdb, which keeps in-frame sequences with V and J called. Part of the clones is missing from these tables; in studies checked, under half for an unresolved V gene and the rest for unknown reasons. In all, the sample holds under 200,000 clones, and around nine tenths of those were seen once. About 6.6% of the sample is in the top ten clones. Sequenced sample: PBMCs or T cells enriched from blood (not recorded which). These receptors were taken from a woman aged 45-65 years who had recovered from COVID-19.

The table lists this clone with a count of one. The chain employs TRBV5-1 and TRBJ2-1; 7 bases line up with TRBD2. V trimming: 2 bases; J trimming: 6 bases; junction bases outside the gene matches: 5. CDR3 size: 14 residues. The germline V gene has CDR1 SGHRS and CDR2 YFSETQ. CDR3 nucleotides: TGCGCCAGCAGCTTTACCGGGGGGACCAATGAGCAGTTCTTC. Protein product: CASSFTGGTNEQFF.

CDR3 sequence (DNA): TGTGCCAGCAGCTACCTATGGACAGCTAGCTCCTATAATTCACCCCTCCACTTT. As protein: CASSYLWTASSYNSPLHF. This chain links TRBV5-8 with TRBJ1-6; tentative D call: TRBD1 (6 bases). The CDR3 has 18 amino acids. V was cut by 3 bases and J by 0 bases, with 16 bases left in between. CDR1 is SGHTS and CDR2 is YDEGEE in the germline V gene.

This clone appeared a single time. Here the CDR3 DNA reads TGTGCCAGCAGCTTAAGCCAGGGGGGGCAGTTCTTC. Translating it yields CASSLSQGGQFF. The rearrangement joins TRBV7-2 to TRBJ2-1, with D perhaps matching TRBD1 (7 bases). The V end lost 2 bases, the J end lost 12 bases, and 11 bases lay between the germline ends. CDR1 is SGHTA and CDR2 is FQGNSA in the germline V gene. The CDR3 contains 12 residues.

The chain recombines TRBV19 with TRBJ1-5; a weak D match, TRBD1 (6 bases). Deletions cut 4 bases from V and 6 bases from J, with 13 bases between. Germline loops: CDR1 LNHDA, CDR2 SQIVND (reference sequence). The CDR3 totals 14 residues. This CDR3 reads CASSNQGLGQPQHF. The CDR3, as DNA: TGTGCCAGTAGTAATCAGGGGTTAGGTCAGCCCCAGCATTTT.